This TCR beta chain was retrieved from a study of radiation and T cells in renal cell carcinoma. Regarding the study as a whole: Top tumor clonotypes rose in blood 2 weeks post-radiation, then contracted.

The method was immunoSEQ multiplex PCR; TCRdb's version includes in-frame clones alone and lacks a portion of them. The sample contains about 73,000 clones, over 80% of which appear only once. Comments on this clone: Its matching antigen is unknown.

Indicated time point: blood 4 weeks post-SBRT, at nephrectomy. Treatment here: 15 Gy SBRT to primary tumor, nephrectomy 4 weeks later. The CDR3 covers 15 residues. Germline V gives CDR1 MDHEN, CDR2 SYDVKM. The ends were cut back, 6 bases at V and 5 bases at J, with 17 bases in the middle. The chain couples TRBV28 to TRBJ2-1, with a weak D call TRBD1 (5 bases). The source was blood, collected from a patient whose treatment included radiotherapy and nephrectomy. The sequence was collected from a woman aged 55 to 70 with renal cell carcinoma. CDR3 loop: CASRGRSRGNNEQFF. The CDR3 DNA reads as TGTGCCAGCAGAGGACGTTCTAGGGGTAACAATGAGCAGTTCTTC.